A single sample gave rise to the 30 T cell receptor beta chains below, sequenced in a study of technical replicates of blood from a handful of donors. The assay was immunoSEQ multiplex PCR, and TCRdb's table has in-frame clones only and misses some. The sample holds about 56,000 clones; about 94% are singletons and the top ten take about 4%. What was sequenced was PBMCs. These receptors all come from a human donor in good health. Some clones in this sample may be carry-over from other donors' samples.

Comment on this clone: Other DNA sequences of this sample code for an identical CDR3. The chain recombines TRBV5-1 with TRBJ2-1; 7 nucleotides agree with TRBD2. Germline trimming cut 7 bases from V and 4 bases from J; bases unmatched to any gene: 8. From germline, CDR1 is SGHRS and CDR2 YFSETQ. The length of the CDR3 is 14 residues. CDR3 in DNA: TGCGCCAGCTCCAGTTCCGGGGGGTACAATGAGCAGTTCTTC. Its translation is CASSSSGGYNEQFF.

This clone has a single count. CDR3 sequence: CASSLAGGPNEQFF. CDR3 bases: TGTGCCAGCAGTTTAGCGGGAGGGCCCAATGAGCAGTTCTTC. This rearrangement joins TRBV27 to TRBJ2-1; the match to TRBD2 covers 9 bases. Germline V gives CDR1 MNHEY, CDR2 SMNVEV (reference sequence). V lost 2 bases and J lost 6; bases outside the gene matches: 2. The CDR3 loop spans 14 amino acids.

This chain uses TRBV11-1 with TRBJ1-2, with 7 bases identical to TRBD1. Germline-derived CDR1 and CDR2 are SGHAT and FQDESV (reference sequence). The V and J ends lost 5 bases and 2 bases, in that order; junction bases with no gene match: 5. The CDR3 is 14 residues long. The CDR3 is CASSRDRINYGYTF. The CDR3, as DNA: TGTGCCAGCAGCCGGGACAGAATAAACTATGGCTACACCTTC.

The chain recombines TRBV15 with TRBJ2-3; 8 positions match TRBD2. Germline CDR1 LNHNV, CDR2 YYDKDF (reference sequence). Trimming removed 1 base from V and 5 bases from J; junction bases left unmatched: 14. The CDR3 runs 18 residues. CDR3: CATSRARGGGVVQDTQYF. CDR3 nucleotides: TGTGCCACCAGCAGAGCACGGGGGGGCGGGGTGGTGCAAGATACGCAGTATTTT.

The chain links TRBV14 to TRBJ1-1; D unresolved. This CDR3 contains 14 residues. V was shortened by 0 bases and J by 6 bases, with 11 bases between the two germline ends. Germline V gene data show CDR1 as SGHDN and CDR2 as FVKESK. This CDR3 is CASSQDFGGSEAFF. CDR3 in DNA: TGTGCCAGCAGCCAAGATTTCGGCGGTTCTGAAGCTTTCTTT.

In DNA, the CDR3 is TGTGCCTGGAGTGTAGGGGGCCACTGGTCCGCCTACGAGCAGTACTTC. Protein sequence: CAWSVGGHWSAYEQYF. The gene calls are TRBV30 and TRBJ2-7; TRBD1 matches 7 bases. Looked up from germline, CDR1 is GTSNPN and CDR2 is SVGIG (reference sequence). The CDR3 has 16 residues. The trim removed 0 bases at V and 2 bases at J, leaving 10 bases unmatched.

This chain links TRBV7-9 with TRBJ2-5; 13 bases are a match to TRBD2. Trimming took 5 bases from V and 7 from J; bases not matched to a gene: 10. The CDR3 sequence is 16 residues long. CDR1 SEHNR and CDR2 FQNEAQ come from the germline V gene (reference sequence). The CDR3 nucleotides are TGTGCCAGCAGCCCAGGGACTAGCGGGACCACGGGGACCCAGTACTTC. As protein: CASSPGTSGTTGTQYF. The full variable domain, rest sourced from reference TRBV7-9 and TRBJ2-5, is DTGVSQNPRHKITKRGQNVTFRCDPISEHNRLYWYRQTLGQGPEFLTYFQNEAQLEKSRLLSDRFSAERPKGSFSTLEIQRTEQGDSAMYLCASSPGTSGTTGTQYFGPGTRLLVL.

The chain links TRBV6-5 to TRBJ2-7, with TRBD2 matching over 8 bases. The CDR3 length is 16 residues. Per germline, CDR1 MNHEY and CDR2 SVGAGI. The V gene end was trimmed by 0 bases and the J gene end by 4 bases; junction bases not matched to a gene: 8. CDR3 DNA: TGTGCCAGCAGTTACTCGGGGAGCGGGAGTATGTACGAGCAGTACTTC. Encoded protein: CASSYSGSGSMYEQYF.

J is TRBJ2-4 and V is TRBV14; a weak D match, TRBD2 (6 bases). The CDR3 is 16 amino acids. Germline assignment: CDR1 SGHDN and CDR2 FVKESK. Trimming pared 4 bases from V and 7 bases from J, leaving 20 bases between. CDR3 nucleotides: TGTGCCAGCAGCCGGGGCGGGACTCCGAATAGGAACATTCAGTACTTC. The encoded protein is CASSRGGTPNRNIQYF.

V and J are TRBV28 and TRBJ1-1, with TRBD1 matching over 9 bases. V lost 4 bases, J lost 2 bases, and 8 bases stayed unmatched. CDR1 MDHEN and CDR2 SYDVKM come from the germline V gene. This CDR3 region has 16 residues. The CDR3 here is CASSSFSTGGNTEAFF. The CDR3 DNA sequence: TGTGCCAGCAGTTCCTTTTCGACAGGGGGTAACACTGAAGCTTTCTTT. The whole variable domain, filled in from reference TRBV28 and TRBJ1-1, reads DVKVTQSSRYLVKRTGEKVFLECVQDMDHENMFWYRQDPGLGLRLIYFSYDVKMKEKGDIPEGYSVSREKKERFSLILESASTNQTSMYLCASSSFSTGGNTEAFFGQGTRLTVV.

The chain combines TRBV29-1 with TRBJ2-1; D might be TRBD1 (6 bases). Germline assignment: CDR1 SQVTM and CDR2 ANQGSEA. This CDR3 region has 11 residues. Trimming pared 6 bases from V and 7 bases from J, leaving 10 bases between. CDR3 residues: CSVVDRNEQFF. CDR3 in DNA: TGCAGCGTCGTCGACAGGAATGAGCAGTTCTTC.

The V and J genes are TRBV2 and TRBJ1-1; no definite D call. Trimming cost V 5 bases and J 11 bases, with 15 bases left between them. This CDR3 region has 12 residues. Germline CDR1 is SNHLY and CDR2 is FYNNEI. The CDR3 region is CASSPHEVGAFF. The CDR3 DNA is TGTGCCAGCAGTCCGCACGAGGTTGGGGCTTTCTTT.

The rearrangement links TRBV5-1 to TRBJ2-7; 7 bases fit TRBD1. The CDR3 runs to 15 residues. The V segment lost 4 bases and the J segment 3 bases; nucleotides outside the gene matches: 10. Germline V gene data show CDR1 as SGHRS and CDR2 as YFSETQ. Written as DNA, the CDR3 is TGCGCCAGCAGCCCGACAGGGACACAGGGCTACGAGCAGTACTTC. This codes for CASSPTGTQGYEQYF.

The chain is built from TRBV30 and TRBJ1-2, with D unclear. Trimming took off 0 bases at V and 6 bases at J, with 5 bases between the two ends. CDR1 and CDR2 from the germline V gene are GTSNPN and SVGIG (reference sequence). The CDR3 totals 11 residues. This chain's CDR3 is CAWSVSNGYTF. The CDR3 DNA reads TGTGCCTGGAGTGTCAGTAATGGCTACACCTTC.

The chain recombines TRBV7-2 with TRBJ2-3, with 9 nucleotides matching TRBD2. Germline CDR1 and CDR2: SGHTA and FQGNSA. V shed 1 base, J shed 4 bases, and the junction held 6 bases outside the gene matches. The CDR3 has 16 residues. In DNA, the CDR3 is TGTGCCAGCAGCTTAGGGGCGGGGGGGCCTTCAGATACGCAGTATTTT. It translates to CASSLGAGGPSDTQYF.

This chain's CDR3 is CASSPTTGVPEAFF. In DNA, the CDR3 is TGTGCCAGCAGTCCAACCACAGGGGTCCCTGAAGCTTTCTTT. V usage is TRBV6-5 and J usage is TRBJ1-1, with 7 bases identical to TRBD1. The V and J ends lost 5 bases and 6 bases, in that order; junction bases with no gene match: 9. CDR1 is MNHEY and CDR2 is SVGAGI in the germline V gene. The CDR3 is 14 residues long.

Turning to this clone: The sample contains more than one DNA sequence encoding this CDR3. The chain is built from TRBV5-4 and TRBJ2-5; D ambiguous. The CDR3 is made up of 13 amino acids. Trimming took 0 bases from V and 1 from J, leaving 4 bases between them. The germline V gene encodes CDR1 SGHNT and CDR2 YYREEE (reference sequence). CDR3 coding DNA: TGTGCCAGCAGCTTGGCCCTCCAAGAGACCCAGTACTTC. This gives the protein CASSLALQETQYF.

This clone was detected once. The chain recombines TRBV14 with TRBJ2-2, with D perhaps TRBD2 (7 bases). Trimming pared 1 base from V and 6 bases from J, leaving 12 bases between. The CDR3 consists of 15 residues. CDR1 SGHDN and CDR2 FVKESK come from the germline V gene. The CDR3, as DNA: TGTGCCAGCAGCCAAGGTTTCGGGGGGCCCGGGGAGCTGTTTTTT. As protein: CASSQGFGGPGELFF. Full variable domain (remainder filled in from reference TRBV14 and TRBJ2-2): EAGVTQFPSHSVIEKGQTVTLRCDPISGHDNLYWYRRVMGKEIKFLLHFVKESKQDESGMPNNRFLAERTGGTYSTLKVQPAELEDSGVYFCASSQGFGGPGELFFGEGSRLTVL.

CDR3 loop: CARPIPGLGADTQYF. The CDR3 region has the DNA TGTGCCAGACCAATTCCGGGACTAGGGGCAGATACGCAGTATTTT. The chain couples TRBV9 to TRBJ2-3; 8 bases align to TRBD2. Germline CDR1 is SGDLS and CDR2 is YYNGEE. This CDR3 is 15 amino acids long. Trimming took 8 bases from V and 4 from J; bases not matched to a gene: 12.

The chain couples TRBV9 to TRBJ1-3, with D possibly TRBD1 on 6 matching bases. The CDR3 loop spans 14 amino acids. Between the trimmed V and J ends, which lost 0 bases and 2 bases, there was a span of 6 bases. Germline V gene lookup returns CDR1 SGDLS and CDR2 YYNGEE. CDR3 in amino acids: CASSVDRAGNTIYF. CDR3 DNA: TGTGCCAGCAGCGTAGACAGGGCTGGAAACACCATATATTTT.

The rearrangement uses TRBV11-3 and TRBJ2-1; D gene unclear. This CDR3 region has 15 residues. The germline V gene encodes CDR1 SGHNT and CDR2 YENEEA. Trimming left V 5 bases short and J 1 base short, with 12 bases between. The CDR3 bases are TGTGCCAGCAGCCCGGTCTCTGGTTCCTACAATGAGCAGTTCTTC. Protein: CASSPVSGSYNEQFF.

The CDR3, as DNA: TGTGCCACCAGTGGGACAAGGGCTGGAAACACCATATATTTT. Translation: CATSGTRAGNTIYF. The chain employs TRBV15 and TRBJ1-3; the D gene is possibly TRBD1 (6 bases). This CDR3 is built from 14 residues. Trimming removed 6 bases from V and 2 bases from J, with 11 bases in between. Germline V gene data show CDR1 as LNHNV and CDR2 as YYDKDF (reference sequence).

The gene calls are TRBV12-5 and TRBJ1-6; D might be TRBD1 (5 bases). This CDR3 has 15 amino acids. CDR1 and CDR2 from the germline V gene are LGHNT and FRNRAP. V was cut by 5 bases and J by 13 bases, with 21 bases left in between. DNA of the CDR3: TGTGCTAGTGGTCTCCAGGGCCCATACCCAGGGCCCCTCCACTTT. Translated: CASGLQGPYPGPLHF.

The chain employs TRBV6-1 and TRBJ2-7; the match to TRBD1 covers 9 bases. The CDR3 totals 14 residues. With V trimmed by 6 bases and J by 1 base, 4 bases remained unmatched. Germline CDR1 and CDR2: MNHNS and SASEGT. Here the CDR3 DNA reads TGTGCCAGCAGCTGGGGACAGGGATCCTACGAGCAGTACTTC. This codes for CASSWGQGSYEQYF.

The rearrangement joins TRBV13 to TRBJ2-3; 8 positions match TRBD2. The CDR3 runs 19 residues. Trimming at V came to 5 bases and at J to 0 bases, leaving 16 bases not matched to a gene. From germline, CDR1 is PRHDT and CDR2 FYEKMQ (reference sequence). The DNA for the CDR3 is TGTGCCAGCAGCACCGCACACATTATAGCGGGGTTTAGCACAGATACGCAGTATTTT. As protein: CASSTAHIIAGFSTDTQYF.

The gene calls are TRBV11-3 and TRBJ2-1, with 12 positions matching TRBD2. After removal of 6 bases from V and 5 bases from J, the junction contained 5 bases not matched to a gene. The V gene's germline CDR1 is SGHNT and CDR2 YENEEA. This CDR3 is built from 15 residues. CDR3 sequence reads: CASSLAGGYNNEQFF. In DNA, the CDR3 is TGTGCCAGCAGTCTAGCGGGAGGGTATAACAATGAGCAGTTCTTC.

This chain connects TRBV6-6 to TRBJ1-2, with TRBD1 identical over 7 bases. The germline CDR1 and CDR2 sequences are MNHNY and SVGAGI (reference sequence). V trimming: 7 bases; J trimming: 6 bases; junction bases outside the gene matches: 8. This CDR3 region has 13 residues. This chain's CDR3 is CASKLVTGDGYTF. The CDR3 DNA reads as TGTGCCAGCAAATTGGTAACAGGGGATGGCTACACCTTC.

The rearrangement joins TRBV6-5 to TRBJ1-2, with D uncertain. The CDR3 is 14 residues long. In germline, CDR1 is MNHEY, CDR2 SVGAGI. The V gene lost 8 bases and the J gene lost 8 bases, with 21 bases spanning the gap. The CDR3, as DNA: TGTGCCAGCTCCTCTAGGGCGGGATTATGGGGCTACACCTTC. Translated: CASSSRAGLWGYTF.

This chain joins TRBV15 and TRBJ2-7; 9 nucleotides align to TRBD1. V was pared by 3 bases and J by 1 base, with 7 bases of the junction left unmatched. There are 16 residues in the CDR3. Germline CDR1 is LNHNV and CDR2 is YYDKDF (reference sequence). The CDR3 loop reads CATSRGPGQGSYEQYF. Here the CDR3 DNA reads TGTGCCACCAGCAGGGGCCCGGGACAGGGATCCTACGAGCAGTACTTC.

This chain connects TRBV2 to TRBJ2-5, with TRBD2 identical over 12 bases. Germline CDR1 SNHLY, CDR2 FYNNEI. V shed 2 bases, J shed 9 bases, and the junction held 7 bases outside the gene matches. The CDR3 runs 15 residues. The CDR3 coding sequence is TGTGCCAGCAGTGAACTAGCGGGGGGGGGAACGGCCCAGTACTTC. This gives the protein CASSELAGGGTAQYF.